This is a list of T cell receptor beta chains from one sample in a study of blood T cells in healthy people across ages. A single record per CDR3 protein comes from TCRdb applying MiXCR to the 5' RACE reads. The sample consists of over a million distinct CDR3 sequences, under 55% of them appearing once. The source material was blood. The receptors were sampled from a woman aged 55-75 years in good health. Each CDR3 is given with its conserved first and last residue. The order of the fields is D gene, clone size, J gene, V gene, CDR3 DNA, CDR3 protein. D genes are given only for firm matches. Some rows mark clone size as missing; the rest say once, few, many or name a class of expanded clone.

D gene: -; clone size: few; J gene: TRBJ1-1; V gene: TRBV29-1; CDR3 DNA: TGCAGCGCCTGGGGGGGAGGAGACACTGAAGCTTTCTTT; CDR3 protein: CSAWGGGDTEAFF
D gene: TRBD2; clone size: once; J gene: TRBJ2-1; V gene: TRBV9; CDR3 DNA: TGTGCCAGCAGCGTAGGACGTGTGGAACTAGCGGGGGGGCAAGAGCAGTTCTTC; CDR3 protein: CASSVGRVELAGGQEQFF
D gene: -; clone size: -; J gene: TRBJ2-7; V gene: TRBV20-1; CDR3 DNA: TGCAGTGCCCGGAATATAATCGGGGGAGGCGAGCAGTACTTC; CDR3 protein: CSARNIIGGGEQYF
D gene: TRBD2; clone size: -; J gene: TRBJ2-7; V gene: TRBV5-6; CDR3 DNA: TGTGCCAGCAGCTTTACCGGGACTAGCTTCTCCGAGCAGTACTTC; CDR3 protein: CASSFTGTSFSEQYF
D gene: -; clone size: -; J gene: TRBJ2-5; V gene: TRBV11-2; CDR3 DNA: TGTGCCAGCGCCCAAAATTCTGGGGGGCCCCAAGAGACCCAGTACTTC; CDR3 protein: CASAQNSGGPQETQYF
D gene: -; clone size: few; J gene: TRBJ2-6; V gene: TRBV20-1; CDR3 DNA: TGCAGTGCTAGTGGGGCGACGGGGAGGCAGAGCTCTGGGGCCAACGTCCTGACTTTC; CDR3 protein: CSASGATGRQSSGANVLTF
D gene: TRBD2; clone size: few; J gene: TRBJ2-1; V gene: TRBV9; CDR3 DNA: TGTGCCAGCAGGTTAGGGACTAGCGGGCGCAATGAGCAGTTCTTC; CDR3 protein: CASRLGTSGRNEQFF
D gene: TRBD2; clone size: few; J gene: TRBJ2-1; V gene: TRBV29-1; CDR3 DNA: TGCAGCGTTGAGGGGACTAGCGGGAGGGCCCGCAATGAGCAGTTCTTC; CDR3 protein: CSVEGTSGRARNEQFF
D gene: -; clone size: few; J gene: TRBJ2-7; V gene: TRBV14; CDR3 DNA: TGTGCCAGCAGCCACTACAGTTTCCCCTACGAGCAGTACTTC; CDR3 protein: CASSHYSFPYEQYF
D gene: -; clone size: few; J gene: TRBJ2-7; V gene: TRBV2; CDR3 DNA: TGTGCCAGCAGTGAAGGGCGGGATATCTCCTACGAGCAGTACTTC; CDR3 protein: CASSEGRDISYEQYF
D gene: TRBD2; clone size: -; J gene: TRBJ2-7; V gene: TRBV20-1; CDR3 DNA: TGCAGTGCTGCGAGCGGGAGGAGCTCCTACGAGCAGTACTTC; CDR3 protein: CSAASGRSSYEQYF
D gene: TRBD1; clone size: many; J gene: TRBJ1-1; V gene: TRBV7-9; CDR3 DNA: TGTGCCAGCAGCTTAGGGGGGTGGGACAGGGGGCGAACTGAAGCTTTCTTT; CDR3 protein: CASSLGGWDRGRTEAFF
D gene: TRBD1; clone size: -; J gene: TRBJ2-7; V gene: TRBV3-1; CDR3 DNA: TGTGCCAGCAGCCAAGAACAGGGGGAGCAGTACTTC; CDR3 protein: CASSQEQGEQYF
D gene: TRBD1; clone size: few; J gene: TRBJ2-5; V gene: TRBV27; CDR3 DNA: TGTGCCAGCAAGGAAAGACAGGGGGCCCATTTTGGGACCCAGTACTTC; CDR3 protein: CASKERQGAHFGTQYF
D gene: -; clone size: -; J gene: TRBJ1-1; V gene: TRBV12-5; CDR3 DNA: TGTGCTAGTGGTTTAAGAGCTTTCTTT; CDR3 protein: CASGLRAFF
D gene: -; clone size: -; J gene: TRBJ2-1; V gene: TRBV20-1; CDR3 DNA: TGCAGTGCTTCGGTCGGGAGCCAAAATGAGCAGTTCTTC; CDR3 protein: CSASVGSQNEQFF
D gene: TRBD1; clone size: -; J gene: TRBJ2-7; V gene: TRBV7-2; CDR3 DNA: TGTGCCAGCAGCTTTGGGACAGGGAAAGCCTACGAGCAGTACTTC; CDR3 protein: CASSFGTGKAYEQYF
D gene: -; clone size: few; J gene: TRBJ2-7; V gene: TRBV21-1; CDR3 DNA: TGTGCCAGCAGCAAAGTAAGGGGCTTACTTCCGTCAGATCTCACCTACGAGCAGTACTTC; CDR3 protein: CASSKVRGLLPSDLTYEQYF
D gene: TRBD1; clone size: -; J gene: TRBJ2-1; V gene: TRBV29-1; CDR3 DNA: TGCAGCGGACAGGGGGCCGAACTAGGGGTTCGGCAGTTCTTC; CDR3 protein: CSGQGAELGVRQFF
D gene: TRBD2; clone size: -; J gene: TRBJ2-1; V gene: TRBV6-4; CDR3 DNA: TGTGCCAGCAGTGTTACTAGCGGGTTGGATGAGCAGTTCTTC; CDR3 protein: CASSVTSGLDEQFF
D gene: -; clone size: -; J gene: TRBJ2-5; V gene: TRBV28; CDR3 DNA: TGTGCCAGCTCCTCACCACAGGAGCAGTACTTC; CDR3 protein: CASSSPQEQYF
D gene: -; clone size: -; J gene: TRBJ2-3; V gene: TRBV4-2; CDR3 DNA: TGTGCCAGCAGCCAAGTGACCCGGGATACGCAGTATTTT; CDR3 protein: CASSQVTRDTQYF
D gene: TRBD1; clone size: few; J gene: TRBJ2-5; V gene: TRBV28; CDR3 DNA: TGTGCCAGCAGCAGACAGGGTGTGAAGACCCAGTACTTC; CDR3 protein: CASSRQGVKTQYF
D gene: TRBD2; clone size: few; J gene: TRBJ2-7; V gene: TRBV7-8; CDR3 DNA: TGTGCCAGCAGCGCCGGACTAGCGGTTAACGAGCAGTACTTC; CDR3 protein: CASSAGLAVNEQYF
D gene: -; clone size: -; J gene: TRBJ2-5; V gene: TRBV5-1; CDR3 DNA: TGCGCCAGCAGCCCCACACCCCAACAAGAGACCCAGTACTTC; CDR3 protein: CASSPTPQQETQYF
D gene: -; clone size: -; J gene: TRBJ1-5; V gene: TRBV30; CDR3 DNA: TGTGCCTGGAGTGATGGGGTCAATCAGCCCCAGCATTTT; CDR3 protein: CAWSDGVNQPQHF
D gene: TRBD1; clone size: -; J gene: TRBJ2-1; V gene: TRBV29-1; CDR3 DNA: TGCAGCGTAGGGCCCGGGACAGGGGAAGAGACCCAGTTCTTC; CDR3 protein: CSVGPGTGEETQFF
D gene: -; clone size: few; J gene: TRBJ1-2; V gene: TRBV7-2; CDR3 DNA: TGTGCCAGCAGCGGAGCAGGGAGCTATGGCTACACCTTC; CDR3 protein: CASSGAGSYGYTF
D gene: -; clone size: -; J gene: TRBJ1-6; V gene: TRBV29-1; CDR3 DNA: TGCAGCGCTCGGGTGGGCCTGGGCAATTCACCCCTCCACTTT; CDR3 protein: CSARVGLGNSPLHF
D gene: -; clone size: few; J gene: TRBJ1-2; V gene: TRBV20-1; CDR3 DNA: TGCAGTGCTAGAGATCGGGTCGGGGAAAGGTACACCTTC; CDR3 protein: CSARDRVGERYTF
D gene: TRBD2; clone size: -; J gene: TRBJ2-7; V gene: TRBV20-1; CDR3 DNA: TGCAGTGCTAGAGCTGACCACAGCGGGATGGTCTCCTACGAGCAGTACTTC; CDR3 protein: CSARADHSGMVSYEQYF
D gene: -; clone size: -; J gene: TRBJ2-1; V gene: TRBV28; CDR3 DNA: TGTGCCAGCACCCGGGACGTAGGGCAGTTCTTC; CDR3 protein: CASTRDVGQFF
D gene: TRBD2; clone size: -; J gene: TRBJ2-1; V gene: TRBV27; CDR3 DNA: TGTGCCAGCAGTGGACACCGACTAGCGGGGATTTACAATGAGCAGTTCTTC; CDR3 protein: CASSGHRLAGIYNEQFF
D gene: -; clone size: -; J gene: TRBJ1-4; V gene: TRBV6-1; CDR3 DNA: TGTGCCAGCAGTGAAGGGGCAGGGAATGAAAAACTGTTTTTT; CDR3 protein: CASSEGAGNEKLFF
D gene: TRBD2; clone size: -; J gene: TRBJ2-7; V gene: TRBV2; CDR3 DNA: TGTGCCAGCAGATGGGCAGCGGGAGTTAACGAGCAGTACTTC; CDR3 protein: CASRWAAGVNEQYF
D gene: TRBD2; clone size: -; J gene: TRBJ2-5; V gene: TRBV9; CDR3 DNA: TGTGCCAGCAGCGTAGGTTCTAGCGGGAGTGTGGGACAAGAGACCCAGTACTTC; CDR3 protein: CASSVGSSGSVGQETQYF
D gene: -; clone size: many; J gene: TRBJ2-4; V gene: TRBV2; CDR3 DNA: TGTGCCAGCAGTTTCACTTGGGGAAACATTCAGTACTTC; CDR3 protein: CASSFTWGNIQYF
D gene: -; clone size: once; J gene: TRBJ2-3; V gene: TRBV29-1; CDR3 DNA: TGCACCGTCCTACTACCTATGGGGGGAGCAGATACGCAGTATTTT; CDR3 protein: CTVLLPMGGADTQYF
D gene: -; clone size: -; J gene: TRBJ2-5; V gene: TRBV4-2; CDR3 DNA: TGTGCCAGCAGCCAAGATATCGGAGCTGAGCAGTACTTC; CDR3 protein: CASSQDIGAEQYF
D gene: -; clone size: -; J gene: TRBJ2-4; V gene: TRBV6-6; CDR3 DNA: TGTGCCAGCAGACCCACAGTTCAGGAAAACATTCAGTACTTC; CDR3 protein: CASRPTVQENIQYF
D gene: -; clone size: many; J gene: TRBJ2-7; V gene: TRBV5-6; CDR3 DNA: TGTGCCAGCAGCTACACAACAGGGCCGGGGTCTTTCTACGAGCAGTACTTC; CDR3 protein: CASSYTTGPGSFYEQYF
D gene: -; clone size: -; J gene: TRBJ1-5; V gene: TRBV10-3; CDR3 DNA: TGTGCCACGGCATCGACGTCAAAACAGCCCCAGCATTTT; CDR3 protein: CATASTSKQPQHF
D gene: -; clone size: -; J gene: TRBJ1-5; V gene: TRBV6-6; CDR3 DNA: TGTGCCAGCAGTTACTCTGTTGGCAGGGGAGGCGGGCAGCCCCAGCATTTT; CDR3 protein: CASSYSVGRGGGQPQHF
D gene: TRBD2; clone size: -; J gene: TRBJ2-1; V gene: TRBV5-1; CDR3 DNA: TGCGCCAGCAGCTTGGAACTAGCGGAGCACAATGAGCAGTTCTTC; CDR3 protein: CASSLELAEHNEQFF
D gene: TRBD2; clone size: -; J gene: TRBJ2-7; V gene: TRBV20-1; CDR3 DNA: TGCAGTGCTATGGGGGCCAGCGGGAGCCACGAGCAGTACTTC; CDR3 protein: CSAMGASGSHEQYF
D gene: TRBD2; clone size: few; J gene: TRBJ2-1; V gene: TRBV6-6; CDR3 DNA: TGTGCCAGCAGTGGGACTAGCGGGATGAATGAGCAGTTCTTC; CDR3 protein: CASSGTSGMNEQFF
D gene: -; clone size: -; J gene: TRBJ2-1; V gene: TRBV18; CDR3 DNA: TGTGCCAGCTCACCTTACGTAAACAATGAGCAGTTCTTC; CDR3 protein: CASSPYVNNEQFF
D gene: TRBD1; clone size: few; J gene: TRBJ2-3; V gene: TRBV6-5; CDR3 DNA: TGTGCCAGCAGCCCGGGACAGGCTAGCACAGATACGCAGTATTTT; CDR3 protein: CASSPGQASTDTQYF